The TCR beta chain under discussion was sequenced for a study of T cell repertoires in cytomegalovirus infection (dated by TCRdb to between 2018 and 2021). General notes on the study: Donor HLA type was relevant to the analysis, because carriage of CMV infection together with the matching HLA type was indicated by public TCR beta signatures. The full study reports these points: In both this cohort and an independent cohort of some 350 donors, the cumulative frequency of public TCR beta family members distinguished carriers of CMV infection plus the relevant HLA type. The ex vivo response was dominated by HLA-C-restricted CMV-specific TCR beta clonotypes, which also provided the single most frequent clonotype in two of eight donors.

Spanning cysteine to phenylalanine, the CDR3 consists of 16 amino acids. The retained sequence is limited to the CDR3, 48 bases, with the frame set at the first base. V sheds 7 bases and J sheds 1 base, leaving 19 bases between their ends. According to the germline V gene, CDR1 reads SQVTM and CDR2 reads ANQGSEA. The listed sequencing device is Illumina HiSeq 1500. TCRdb reprocessing: public reads trimmed at Q25 with fastp, clones called with MiXCR, in-frame beta chains kept. Each entry merges the rows of one CDR3 protein and shows their most common DNA and genes. This sample comprises some 300,000 distinct CDR3 sequences, roughly an eighth of them detected only once. Around 9.5% of the sample comes from the top ten. There are many counts of this clonotype. The target of this receptor is not known. Within one base of it there is no much larger clone, and no base qualities were kept.

The rearranged chain carries TRBV29-1 and TRBJ2-2; there is no confident call for the D gene. This clonotype was sampled from a human donor in good health (CMV status not recorded). Some clones in this sample may be carry-over from other donors' samples. Sequencing was carried out using PBMCs. CDR3 sequence: CSAHPVGGENTGELFF. The DNA sequence reads TGCAGCGCCCACCCGGTGGGTGGGGAGAACACCGGGGAGCTGTTTTTT.